Listed below are T cell receptor beta chains from one sample, sequenced in a study of CD8 T cells in Susac syndrome. In TCRdb, the immunoSEQ multiplex PCR reads were re-called with MiXCR into one record per CDR3 protein. The data hold 77,000 or so distinct CDR3 sequences, with just over 90% observed a single time. The material sequenced was CD4+ T cells from PBMCs. All receptors derive from a human donor with Susac syndrome. Each CDR3 is given with its conserved first and last residue. Each record gives: CDR3 DNA, CDR3 protein, D gene, J gene, clone size, V gene, CDR3 length. A D gene is named only where the DNA matches it firmly. Part of the rows lack a size; the others show once, few, many or a class for expanded clones.

TGTGCCAGTCAGTCTCGGGACATTCAGTACTTC	CASQSRDIQYF	-	TRBJ2-4	-	TRBV6-5	11
TGCAGCGTTGAAGAATGTAGGAGAGGTAGGGGACAGGGGGCCCAGCCCCAGCATTTT	CSVEECRRGRGQGAQPQHF	TRBD1	TRBJ1-5	-	TRBV29-1	19
TGTGCCAGCAGTTTAGGGGGGTCGGGGCGGAAACTGTTTTTT	CASSLGGSGRKLFF	-	TRBJ1-4	-	TRBV28	14
TGTGCCAGCAGCCAAGATAAGGCTAGAGGATTGGATACGCAGTATTTT	CASSQDKARGLDTQYF	-	TRBJ2-3	-	TRBV4-2	16
TGCAGCGTCCGAGAAAACACCGGGGAGCTGTTTTTT	CSVRENTGELFF	-	TRBJ2-2	-	TRBV29-1	12
TGTGCCAGCTCGCGGGACAGGGGCAACTATGGCTACACCTTC	CASSRDRGNYGYTF	TRBD1	TRBJ1-2	few	TRBV18	14
TGTGCCAGCAGTCACGACGGCTTTAGCAATCAGCCCCAGCATTTT	CASSHDGFSNQPQHF	-	TRBJ1-5	-	TRBV7-8	15
TGTGCCAGCACCGCTAGAGGGTCCTACGAGCAGTACTTC	CASTARGSYEQYF	-	TRBJ2-7	-	TRBV7-2	13
TGTGCCAGCAGTTTACCCTCTGGGGCCAACGTCCTGACTTTC	CASSLPSGANVLTF	-	TRBJ2-6	-	TRBV28	14
TGCGCCAGCAGCCAACCTAGCGGGGGGGCTGGTACCGGGGAGCTGTTTTTT	CASSQPSGGAGTGELFF	TRBD2	TRBJ2-2	-	TRBV4-1	17
TGCAGCGTTGGAAGGGGAGTGATGAACACTGAAGCTTTCTTT	CSVGRGVMNTEAFF	-	TRBJ1-1	once	TRBV29-1	14
TGTGCCAGCAGTTACTCGGGGTTCAATCAGCCCCAGCATTTT	CASSYSGFNQPQHF	-	TRBJ1-5	few	TRBV6-5	14
TGCAGTGCTAGTGTAGCAGGGCAGAGGTCCCAGCATTTT	CSASVAGQRSQHF	-	TRBJ1-5	-	TRBV20-1	13
TGTGCCACCGATTCGGACAGGAAGGGCGAGCAGTACTTC	CATDSDRKGEQYF	TRBD1	TRBJ2-7	-	TRBV24-1	13
TGTGCCAGCAGTTCACTCGTTCGAGAAGCTTTCTTT	CASSSLVREAFF	-	TRBJ1-1	-	TRBV6-2/TRBV6-3	12
TGTGCCAGCAGTGCAGAGGGTGGTCAGTGGAACACCGGGGAGCTGTTTTTT	CASSAEGGQWNTGELFF	-	TRBJ2-2	-	TRBV2	17